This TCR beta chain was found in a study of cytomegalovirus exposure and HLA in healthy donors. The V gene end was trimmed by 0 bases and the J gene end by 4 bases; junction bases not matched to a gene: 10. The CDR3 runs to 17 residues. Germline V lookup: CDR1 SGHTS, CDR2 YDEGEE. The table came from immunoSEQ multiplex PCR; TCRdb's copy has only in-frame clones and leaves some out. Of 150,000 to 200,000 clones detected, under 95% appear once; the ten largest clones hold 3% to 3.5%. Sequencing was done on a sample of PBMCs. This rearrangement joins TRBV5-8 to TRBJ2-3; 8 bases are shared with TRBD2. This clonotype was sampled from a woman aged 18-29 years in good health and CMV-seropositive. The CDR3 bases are TGTGCCAGCAGCTTGGCGCGACTAGCGCGGGGGGCAGATACGCAGTATTTT. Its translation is CASSLARLARGADTQYF.